The 4 T cell receptor beta chains given below trace back to one sample, sequenced in a study of CD8+ T cells in alopecia areata (dated by TCRdb to 2017 to 2018). In light of the paper, this sample's time point label describes: baseline before oral tofacitinib. To prepare the library, the immunoSEQ multiplex PCR assay was applied. To provide template for TCR sequencing, every sample had RNA extracted and reverse transcribed into cDNA. TCRdb obtained this table from immuneACCESS and retained in-frame rearrangements with V and J assigned. These tables miss some clones; where compared with another copy, unresolved V genes account for less than half of the shortfall, and the remainder is unexplained. The sample table holds 150,000 to 200,000 clones, of which less than 80% were seen once. Of the sample, about an eighth falls within the top ten clones. Here the sequenced sample was CD8+ T cells sorted from blood, taken at week 0. These TCRs come from a human donor with alopecia areata.

The chain combines TRBV7-2 with TRBJ1-1; weak D call: TRBD1 (5 bases). The CDR3 spans 16 residues. CDR1 is SGHTA and CDR2 is FQGNSA in the germline V gene. Trimming shortened V by 3 bases and J by 2 bases, and 16 bases separated the two germline ends. The CDR3 loop is CASSFRGRAANTEAFF. The CDR3 bases are TGTGCCAGCAGCTTTAGGGGCCGGGCTGCTAACACTGAAGCTTTCTTT.

This clone was detected only a few times. Here the CDR3 reads CASSFPTSGAFSSYNEQFF. In nucleotides, the CDR3 is TGTGCCAGCAGCTTCCCGACTAGCGGGGCCTTCAGCTCCTACAATGAGCAGTTCTTC. This sequence joins TRBV7-9 and TRBJ2-1, with 11 bases that match TRBD2. This CDR3 comprises 19 residues. Trimming at V came to 3 bases and at J to 0 bases, leaving 10 bases not matched to a gene. Germline CDR1 and CDR2: SEHNR and FQNEAQ (reference sequence).

The genes are TRBV7-6 and TRBJ1-1; no firm D call. Germline CDR1 reads SGHVS; CDR2 reads FNYEAQ. With 5 bases removed from V and 1 base from J, the gap between germline ends came to 8 bases. This CDR3 comprises 13 residues. CDR3 residues: CASSSSPNTEAFF. CDR3 DNA: TGTGCCAGCAGCAGTTCCCCGAACACTGAAGCTTTCTTT.

V usage is TRBV7-3 and J usage is TRBJ2-1, with 7 bases aligning to TRBD2. CDR3 length: 14 amino acids. J gave up 8 bases and V 5 bases, and 9 bases lay outside the gene matches. From germline, CDR1 is SGHTA and CDR2 FQGTGA. Written as DNA, the CDR3 is TGTGCCAGCAGCCCAACGGGGGGTCTAGATGAGCAGTTCTTC. Protein sequence: CASSPTGGLDEQFF.